The 28 T cell receptor beta chains in this list originate from one sample, sequenced in a study of OX40 agonist ivuxolimab in advanced cancers. Repertoires were generated with immunoSEQ multiplex PCR, while TCRdb's copy carries only in-frame clones and drops some. The sample includes 57,000 or so clones, around 91% of them seen just once. The material was CD4+ or CD8+ T cells sorted from blood, obtained in a trial of the OX40 agonist ivuxolimab. These receptors all come from an adult with an advanced solid tumor such as melanoma, head and neck, liver or kidney cancer.

CDR3: CASSLGSTYEQYF. CDR3 sequence (DNA): TGTGCCAGCAGCTTGGGCAGTACCTACGAGCAGTACTTC. The rearrangement joins TRBV5-6 to TRBJ2-5; D gene ambiguous. The J call may not be correct, given that the DNA end is closer to TRBJ2-7. The CDR3 consists of 13 residues. The V gene's germline CDR1 is SGHDT and CDR2 YYEEEE.

This chain uses TRBV6-6 with TRBJ2-7; the D is unclear. CDR3 length: 10 amino acids. Germline values: CDR1 MNHNY, CDR2 SVGAGI (reference sequence). The V end was cut by 2 bases, the J end by 5 bases, with 1 base between. The CDR3 is CASSYHEQYF. In DNA, the CDR3 is TGTGCCAGCAGTTACCACGAGCAGTACTTC.

The rearrangement links TRBV11-2 to TRBJ2-5, with TRBD2 matching 9 bases. The CDR3 is 14 residues long. V lost 11 bases to trimming and J lost 12 bases; unmatched junction nucleotides: 19. Germline CDR1 and CDR2: SGHAT and FQNNGV. The CDR3 bases are TGTGCCTCCCGGACGGAATTTACTAGCGGGCAGGAGTACTTC. It codes for CASRTEFTSGQEYF.

The CDR3 loop reads CAISEEPSGKYEQYF. DNA for the CDR3: TGTGCCATCAGTGAGGAGCCCTCGGGTAAATACGAGCAGTACTTC. The chain uses TRBV10-3 and TRBJ2-7, with D unresolved. Germline-derived CDR1 and CDR2 are ENHRY and SYGVKD. V dropped 2 bases and J dropped 4 bases, with 15 bases sitting between them. There are 15 residues in the CDR3.

The CDR3 protein is CASSFLDGRPETQYF. CDR3 DNA: TGCGCCAGCAGCTTCCTGGACGGCCGGCCAGAGACCCAGTACTTC. This chain joins TRBV5-1 and TRBJ2-5, with D unresolved. Germline lookup yields CDR1 SGHRS and CDR2 YFSETQ. CDR3 size: 15 residues. Trimming stripped 2 bases from V and 4 bases from J, with 15 bases between.

The genes are TRBV27 and TRBJ2-1, with TRBD2 matching 7 bases. Germline CDR1 is MNHEY and CDR2 is SMNVEV (reference sequence). The CDR3 is made up of 15 amino acids. V lost 3 bases to trimming and J lost 8 bases; unmatched junction nucleotides: 10. Here the CDR3 reads CASSLREKALYEQFF. The CDR3 DNA follows: TGTGCCAGCAGTTTGCGGGAGAAGGCCCTTTATGAGCAGTTCTTC.

The chain combines TRBV2 with TRBJ2-7, with D hard to call. The CDR3 has 10 residues. The V gene's germline CDR1 is SNHLY and CDR2 FYNNEI. The V gene lost 2 bases and the J gene lost 4 bases, with 0 bases spanning the gap. Here the CDR3 DNA reads TGTGCCAGCAGTGAATACGAGCAGTACTTC. It translates to CASSEYEQYF.

J is TRBJ2-3 and V is TRBV19; no firm D call. Germline V CDR1 and CDR2: LNHDA, SQIVND (reference sequence). Trimming took 2 bases from V and 0 from J, leaving 9 bases between them. The CDR3 spans 15 residues. This chain's CDR3 is CASSIRVESTDTQYF. The CDR3 DNA sequence: TGTGCCAGTAGTATAAGAGTAGAAAGCACAGATACGCAGTATTTT. Supplemented by reference TRBV19 and TRBJ2-3, the full variable domain reads DGGITQSPKYLFRKEGQNVTLSCEQNLNHDAMYWYRQDPGQGLRLIYYSQIVNDFQKGDIAEGYSVSREKKESFPLTVTSAQKNPTAFYLCASSIRVESTDTQYFGPGTRLTVL.

A few counts support this clone. This chain connects TRBV5-6 to TRBJ1-2, with D possibly matching TRBD1 (5 bases). CDR1 and CDR2 from the germline V gene are SGHDT and YYEEEE. V was trimmed by 6 bases and J by 3 bases, leaving 15 bases between them. The CDR3 is 14 residues long. CDR3 DNA: TGTGCCAGCAACGGGTGGCAGGGAGACTATGGCTACACCTTC. As protein: CASNGWQGDYGYTF. Looking up the rest from reference TRBV5-6 and TRBJ1-2 gives the full variable domain: DAGVTQSPTHLIKTRGQQVTLRCSPKSGHDTVSWYQQALGQGPQFIFQYYEEEERQRGNFPDRFSGHQFPNYSSELNVNALLLGDSALYLCASNGWQGDYGYTFGSGTRLTVV.

The chain links TRBV30 to TRBJ2-7, with D maybe TRBD2 (6 bases). The V and J ends lost 1 base and 2 bases respectively, with 12 bases between them. This CDR3 spans 14 amino acids. Germline CDR1 GTSNPN, CDR2 SVGIG (reference sequence). DNA for the CDR3: TGTGCCTGGAGTGGGAATAGCGGACCCTACGAGCAGTACTTC. It specifies CAWSGNSGPYEQYF.

This clone occurred a few times. V and J are TRBV27 and TRBJ2-2, with D possibly being TRBD1 or TRBD2 (5 bases each). The CDR3 length is 14 residues. The germline V and J ends were trimmed by 5 bases and 8 bases, with 15 bases remaining between them. Germline CDR1 and CDR2: MNHEY and SMNVEV (reference sequence). The CDR3 loop reads CASSPSEGPGELFF. DNA for the CDR3: TGTGCCAGCAGTCCCAGTGAGGGGCCGGGGGAGCTGTTTTTT.

The chain carries TRBV19 and TRBJ2-5; D possibly corresponds to TRBD2 (5 bases). Near its end, the DNA agrees better with TRBJ2-7, so the J call may be wrong. This CDR3 has 12 amino acids. CDR1 LNHDA and CDR2 SQIVND come from the germline V gene (reference sequence). The CDR3 DNA reads as TGTGCCAGTAGTATTGGAGGCTACGAGCAGTACTTC. It specifies CASSIGGYEQYF.

The chain joins TRBV18 to TRBJ1-6; no firm D call. The germline CDR1 and CDR2 sequences are KGHSH and LQKENI. Trimming stripped 1 base from V and 8 bases from J, with 9 bases between. CDR3 size: 14 residues. CDR3 coding DNA: TGTGCCAGCTCACCACGAAAGCTTTATTCACCCCTCCACTTT. It specifies CASSPRKLYSPLHF. The full variable domain, rest sourced from reference TRBV18 and TRBJ1-6, is NAGVMQNPRHLVRRRGQEARLRCSPMKGHSHVYWYRQLPEEGLKFMVYLQKENIIDESGMPKERFSAEFPKEGPSILRIQQVVRGDSAAYFCASSPRKLYSPLHFGNGTRLTVT.

This chain joins TRBV19 and TRBJ2-7; D may be TRBD1 or TRBD2 (5 bases each). This CDR3 is 15 amino acids long. The V end was cut by 3 bases, the J end by 0 bases, with 12 bases between. In germline, CDR1 is LNHDA, CDR2 SQIVND (reference sequence). CDR3 DNA sequence: TGTGCCAGTAGTATCGAGGGGCAGACCTCCTACGAGCAGTACTTC. Translated, it gives CASSIEGQTSYEQYF.

The rearrangement links TRBV5-6 to TRBJ2-2; TRBD1 matches 7 bases. Trimming cost V 2 bases and J 6 bases; bases outside gene matches: 1. Germline V gene lookup returns CDR1 SGHDT and CDR2 YYEEEE. The CDR3 totals 13 residues. The CDR3 DNA follows: TGTGCCAGCAGCTTCCAGGGGGCCGGGGAGCTGTTTTTT. Translating it yields CASSFQGAGELFF. Variable domain in full (rest from reference TRBV5-6 and TRBJ2-2): DAGVTQSPTHLIKTRGQQVTLRCSPKSGHDTVSWYQQALGQGPQFIFQYYEEEERQRGNFPDRFSGHQFPNYSSELNVNALLLGDSALYLCASSFQGAGELFFGEGSRLTVL.

This rearrangement joins TRBV4-1 to TRBJ2-7, with TRBD1 matching 7 bases. Germline CDR1 and CDR2: MGHRA and YSYEKL. With 0 bases clipped from V and 6 bases from J, the junction kept 11 bases outside the gene matches. CDR3 size: 16 residues. CDR3 nucleotide sequence: TGCGCCAGCAGCCAAGATCTTCTGGGACAGTGGAGCGAGCAGTACTTC. It translates to CASSQDLLGQWSEQYF.

The chain employs TRBV11-2 and TRBJ2-7; possibly TRBD2 for D (6 bases). Germline lookup yields CDR1 SGHAT and CDR2 FQNNGV. CDR3 length equals 12 residues. V was cut by 5 bases and J by 7 bases, with 12 bases left in between. The CDR3, as DNA: TGTGCCAGCAGCATGCGGGGCGGGGAGCAGTACTTC. It yields the protein CASSMRGGEQYF. The full variable domain, completed using reference TRBV11-2 and TRBJ2-7, is EAGVAQSPRYKIIEKRQSVAFWCNPISGHATLYWYQQILGQGPKLLIQFQNNGVVDDSQLPKDRFSAERLKGVDSTLKIQPAKLEDSAVYLCASSMRGGEQYFGPGTRLTVT.

The rearrangement uses TRBV27 and TRBJ2-3; D might be TRBD2 (5 bases). Looked up from germline, CDR1 is MNHEY and CDR2 is SMNVEV (reference sequence). V lost 4 bases and J 6 bases, leaving 17 bases between the germline ends. This CDR3 has 15 amino acids. CDR3 in DNA: TGTGCCAGCAGTTCCCCGCTCCTAGCAGATGATACGCAGTATTTT. This codes for CASSSPLLADDTQYF.

This clone was counted only a few times. The CDR3 reads CASSVEGGRNTEAFF. DNA for the CDR3: TGTGCCAGCAGCGTAGAGGGGGGCCGAAACACTGAAGCTTTCTTT. The chain has TRBV9 and TRBJ1-1; D is possibly TRBD1 (6 bases). Looked up from germline, CDR1 is SGDLS and CDR2 is YYNGEE. With 0 bases removed from V and 2 bases from J, the gap between germline ends came to 11 bases. This CDR3 comprises 15 residues.

This rearrangement joins TRBV19 to TRBJ1-1; perhaps TRBD1 as D (6 bases). The CDR3 extends over 14 amino acids. V was cut by 6 bases and J by 2 bases, with 13 bases left in between. The V gene's germline CDR1 is LNHDA and CDR2 SQIVND (reference sequence). The CDR3 loop reads CASRPQGGNTEAFF. In DNA, the CDR3 is TGTGCCAGTAGGCCACAGGGCGGTAACACTGAAGCTTTCTTT. Together with reference TRBV19 and TRBJ1-1, the CDR3 gives the full variable domain: DGGITQSPKYLFRKEGQNVTLSCEQNLNHDAMYWYRQDPGQGLRLIYYSQIVNDFQKGDIAEGYSVSREKKESFPLTVTSAQKNPTAFYLCASRPQGGNTEAFFGQGTRLTVV.

The CDR3 DNA reads TGTGCCAGTAGTTCGAGTCCGGGACAGCCATCCTACGAGCAGTACTTC. The encoded protein is CASSSSPGQPSYEQYF. The chain links TRBV19 to TRBJ2-5; TRBD1 agrees at 7 bases. The end of the DNA aligns better with TRBJ2-7, so the J call may be wrong. Per the germline V gene, CDR1 is LNHDA and CDR2 is SQIVND (reference sequence). The CDR3 is made up of 16 amino acids.

This clone was observed once. CDR3 in DNA: TGTGCCAGCAGCTTAAGGCGGGCGGGAGGTTCGGCAGATACGCAGTATTTT. Residues: CASSLRRAGGSADTQYF. V is TRBV11-3 and J is TRBJ2-3, with 8 nucleotides matching TRBD2. V trimming: 2 bases; J trimming: 4 bases; junction bases outside the gene matches: 11. The germline CDR1 and CDR2 sequences are SGHNT and YENEEA. This CDR3 comprises 17 residues.

The chain is built from TRBV27 and TRBJ2-6, with TRBD2 identical over 7 bases. The germline V gene has CDR1 MNHEY and CDR2 SMNVEV (reference sequence). The CDR3 is 16 residues long. V shed 2 bases, J shed 2 bases, and the junction held 3 bases outside the gene matches. The CDR3 nucleotides read TGTGCCAGCAGTTTAGGGGGGGGTGCTGGGGCCAACGTCCTGACTTTC. Its protein product is CASSLGGGAGANVLTF.

A remark on this clone: At the DNA level, this CDR3 is encoded by other sequences in the same sample as well. The chain joins TRBV7-2 to TRBJ2-7; unclear D gene. Trimming took off 5 bases at V and 1 base at J, with 9 bases between the two ends. Germline assignment: CDR1 SGHTA and CDR2 FQGNSA. CDR3 size: 13 residues. CDR3 sequence (DNA): TGTGCCAGCAGCCTAGACTCGTCCTACGAGCAGTACTTC. This sequence encodes CASSLDSSYEQYF.

V usage is TRBV28 and J usage is TRBJ1-1; D not resolved. The CDR3 consists of 13 residues. Germline-derived CDR1 and CDR2 are MDHEN and SYDVKM. V was pared by 4 bases and J by 1 base, with 7 bases between. Here the CDR3 reads CASSSTGNTEAFF. The CDR3 region has the DNA TGTGCCAGCAGTTCCACCGGGAACACTGAAGCTTTCTTT. The full variable domain, rest sourced from reference TRBV28 and TRBJ1-1, is DVKVTQSSRYLVKRTGEKVFLECVQDMDHENMFWYRQDPGLGLRLIYFSYDVKMKEKGDIPEGYSVSREKKERFSLILESASTNQTSMYLCASSSTGNTEAFFGQGTRLTVV.

The genes are TRBV4-1 and TRBJ1-1; D remains ambiguous. The germline V gene encodes CDR1 MGHRA and CDR2 YSYEKL. CDR3 length equals 14 residues. Between the trimmed V and J ends, which lost 3 bases and 0 bases, there was a span of 8 bases. The CDR3 is CASSHGRMNTEAFF. The CDR3 nucleotides are TGCGCCAGCAGCCACGGCAGGATGAACACTGAAGCTTTCTTT.

V usage is TRBV2 and J usage is TRBJ2-7, with 7 nucleotides matching TRBD2. In germline, CDR1 is SNHLY, CDR2 FYNNEI. The CDR3 is made up of 13 amino acids. Trimming removed 5 bases from V and 3 bases from J; junction bases left unmatched: 4. As DNA, the CDR3 is TGTGCCAGCAGTTCTAGGACTAGCTACGAGCAGTACTTC. This encodes CASSSRTSYEQYF. Full variable domain (remainder filled in from reference TRBV2 and TRBJ2-7): EPEVTQTPSHQVTQMGQEVILRCVPISNHLYFYWYRQILGQKVEFLVSFYNNEISEKSEIFDDQFSVERPDGSNFTLKIRSTKLEDSAMYFCASSSRTSYEQYFGPGTRLTVT.

The rearrangement joins TRBV6-5 to TRBJ2-7, with 7 nucleotides matching TRBD2. The CDR3 has 13 residues. Germline V gene sequence: CDR1 MNHEY, CDR2 SVGAGI. The V segment lost 6 bases and the J segment 6 bases; nucleotides outside the gene matches: 8. The CDR3 is CASRGEGWGEQYF. In DNA form, the CDR3 reads TGTGCCAGCAGGGGGGAGGGCTGGGGCGAGCAGTACTTC.